Listed below are T cell receptor beta chains from one sample, sequenced in a study of response to subunit inactivated influenza vaccine. TCRdb re-called the RT-PCR reads with MiXCR, one entry per CDR3 protein. The table shows about 780,000 distinct CDR3 sequences, with less than 20% occurring only once. The sequencing used PBMCs from blood, collected 5 days after vaccination. These receptor sequences come from a man aged 50 to 59 who received an inactivated influenza vaccine. The CDR3 runs from the conserved cysteine through the conserved F or W. Fields, in order: clone size, V gene, J gene, D gene, CDR3 DNA, CDR3 protein. A D gene is named only where the DNA matches it firmly. The listing skips clone size in some rows; elsewhere it reads once, few, many or a size class.

abundance: -
v_gene: TRBV24-1
j_gene: TRBJ2-1
d_gene: TRBD1
CDR3nt: TGTGCCACCAGTGCATCAGGGACAGCTCAGCAGTTCTTC
CDR3aa: CATSASGTAQQFF

abundance: -
v_gene: TRBV20-1
j_gene: TRBJ2-3
d_gene: -
CDR3nt: TGCAGTGCTAAGACACATAGCACAGATACGCAGTATTTT
CDR3aa: CSAKTHSTDTQYF

abundance: few
v_gene: TRBV7-3
j_gene: TRBJ2-3
d_gene: TRBD2
CDR3nt: TGTGCCAGCAGCTTATCGACGTCCGGGACTAGCGGGAGGGCCCAGTATTTT
CDR3aa: CASSLSTSGTSGRAQYF

abundance: -
v_gene: TRBV12-3/TRBV12-4
j_gene: TRBJ1-5
d_gene: -
CDR3nt: TGTGCCAGCAGCCGTACACATACTAATCAGCCCCAGCATTTT
CDR3aa: CASSRTHTNQPQHF

abundance: few
v_gene: TRBV7-9
j_gene: TRBJ2-7
d_gene: -
CDR3nt: TGTGCCAGCAGCATATACCCCCGGGGGCCCTTCTACGAGCAGTACTTC
CDR3aa: CASSIYPRGPFYEQYF

abundance: -
v_gene: TRBV24-1
j_gene: TRBJ1-4
d_gene: -
CDR3nt: TGTGCCACCAGTGCCCGGGGAGAAAAACTGTTTTTT
CDR3aa: CATSARGEKLFF

abundance: few
v_gene: TRBV5-1
j_gene: TRBJ2-7
d_gene: -
CDR3nt: TGCGCCAGCAAAATGGCACTAGCCCTCCACGAGCAGTACTTC
CDR3aa: CASKMALALHEQYF

abundance: -
v_gene: TRBV7-2
j_gene: TRBJ2-3
d_gene: -
CDR3nt: TGTGCCAGCAGCTTAGTCGCGGTAGGAGCAGATACGCAGTATTTT
CDR3aa: CASSLVAVGADTQYF

abundance: -
v_gene: TRBV20-1
j_gene: TRBJ2-1
d_gene: TRBD2
CDR3nt: TGCAGTGCTACGTTGACTAGCGGGGGTAGTGAGCAGTTCTTC
CDR3aa: CSATLTSGGSEQFF

abundance: -
v_gene: TRBV4-3
j_gene: TRBJ2-5
d_gene: TRBD2
CDR3nt: TGCGCCAGCAGCCAAGACGCGGGGGGATGGGAGACCCAGAACTTC
CDR3aa: CASSQDAGGWETQNF

abundance: -
v_gene: TRBV20-1
j_gene: TRBJ1-4
d_gene: -
CDR3nt: TGCAGTGCTTCTGGGCACGGCCGAGGGCTGTTTTTT
CDR3aa: CSASGHGRGLFF

abundance: -
v_gene: TRBV28
j_gene: TRBJ1-5
d_gene: -
CDR3nt: TGTGCCAGCAGTTCCACGGCCGTCCCAGGCAATCAGCCCCAGCATTTT
CDR3aa: CASSSTAVPGNQPQHF

abundance: -
v_gene: TRBV6-2/TRBV6-3
j_gene: TRBJ2-7
d_gene: -
CDR3nt: TGTGCCAGCAGTTACGTCCGGGGAAAGCTTTCCGAGCAGTACTTC
CDR3aa: CASSYVRGKLSEQYF

abundance: few
v_gene: TRBV10-3
j_gene: TRBJ2-2
d_gene: TRBD2
CDR3nt: TGTGCCATCCGAGGGGTCATGACAGCGAGTCCTAGCGGGAGGGCCGGGGAGCTGTTTTTT
CDR3aa: CAIRGVMTASPSGRAGELFF

abundance: -
v_gene: TRBV5-1
j_gene: TRBJ2-1
d_gene: TRBD2
CDR3nt: TGCGCCAGCAGCAGCTTAGCGGGGGGTAACAATGAGCAGTTCTTC
CDR3aa: CASSSLAGGNNEQFF

abundance: -
v_gene: TRBV4-2
j_gene: TRBJ2-1
d_gene: -
CDR3nt: TGTGCCAGCAGCCAAGATTCTACGGGAGCTAACAATGAGCAGTTCTTC
CDR3aa: CASSQDSTGANNEQFF

abundance: few
v_gene: TRBV24-1
j_gene: TRBJ1-2
d_gene: TRBD1
CDR3nt: TGTGCCACCAGCCGGACAGGGAACGGCTACACCTTC
CDR3aa: CATSRTGNGYTF

abundance: few
v_gene: TRBV20-1
j_gene: TRBJ2-1
d_gene: TRBD2
CDR3nt: TGCAGTGCTAGAGATTCGGCTAGCGGACCGTCCTACAATGAGCAGTTCTTC
CDR3aa: CSARDSASGPSYNEQFF

abundance: -
v_gene: TRBV4-3
j_gene: TRBJ2-2
d_gene: -
CDR3nt: TGCGCCAGCAGCCAAGAGGCACTACAAATGACCGGGGAGCCGTTTTTT
CDR3aa: CASSQEALQMTGEPFF

abundance: -
v_gene: TRBV5-8
j_gene: TRBJ2-2
d_gene: -
CDR3nt: TGTGCCAGCAGCTTGCCTAGCGTTAACACCGGGGAGCTGTTTTTT
CDR3aa: CASSLPSVNTGELFF

abundance: many
v_gene: TRBV7-9
j_gene: TRBJ1-5
d_gene: -
CDR3nt: TGTGCCAGCAGCTTAACTGATCAGCCCCAGCATTTT
CDR3aa: CASSLTDQPQHF

abundance: -
v_gene: TRBV6-1
j_gene: TRBJ2-5
d_gene: -
CDR3nt: TGTGCCAGCAGTTCGGACTCCGCGAGCTGGGAGACCCAGTACTTC
CDR3aa: CASSSDSASWETQYF

abundance: -
v_gene: TRBV7-3
j_gene: TRBJ2-1
d_gene: TRBD2
CDR3nt: TGTGCCAGCAGCCCCAGGACTAGCGGCCCCAATGAGCAGTTCTTC
CDR3aa: CASSPRTSGPNEQFF

abundance: -
v_gene: TRBV10-3
j_gene: TRBJ1-2
d_gene: TRBD1
CDR3nt: TGTGCCATCAGTGACGCGACAGGGTCCGGCTACACCTTC
CDR3aa: CAISDATGSGYTF

abundance: -
v_gene: TRBV20-1
j_gene: TRBJ1-5
d_gene: TRBD1
CDR3nt: TGCAGTGCTAACAGGGGGATAGTCGGACAGCCCCAGCATTTT
CDR3aa: CSANRGIVGQPQHF

abundance: few
v_gene: TRBV12-3/TRBV12-4
j_gene: TRBJ2-1
d_gene: -
CDR3nt: TGTGCCAGCAGTTTACTGAGTACTTACAGCTCCTACAATGAGCAGTTCTTC
CDR3aa: CASSLLSTYSSYNEQFF

abundance: few
v_gene: TRBV7-9
j_gene: TRBJ1-2
d_gene: -
CDR3nt: TGTGCCAGCAGCTTAGCGCAGGCCAGCCTCTATGGCTACACCTTC
CDR3aa: CASSLAQASLYGYTF

abundance: -
v_gene: TRBV5-1
j_gene: TRBJ2-1
d_gene: -
CDR3nt: TGCGCCAGCAGCCCGCTGACAGTTCATGAGCAGTTCTTC
CDR3aa: CASSPLTVHEQFF

abundance: many
v_gene: TRBV20-1
j_gene: TRBJ2-7
d_gene: TRBD2
CDR3nt: TGCAGTGCTAGGAACCTAGCGGGCGGCGAGCAGTACTTC
CDR3aa: CSARNLAGGEQYF

abundance: -
v_gene: TRBV7-2
j_gene: TRBJ1-2
d_gene: -
CDR3nt: TGTGCCAGCAGCTTAGGTTCAAGGGCTAACTATGGCTACACCTTC
CDR3aa: CASSLGSRANYGYTF

abundance: many
v_gene: TRBV20-1
j_gene: TRBJ2-5
d_gene: -
CDR3nt: TGCAGTGCTAGAGCCCCCGGGAGAGAGACCCAGTACTTC
CDR3aa: CSARAPGRETQYF

abundance: few
v_gene: TRBV7-9
j_gene: TRBJ1-5
d_gene: TRBD1
CDR3nt: TGTGCCAGCAGCTCGACAGGGAGCGGGCAGCCCCAGCATTTT
CDR3aa: CASSSTGSGQPQHF

abundance: -
v_gene: TRBV20-1
j_gene: TRBJ1-1
d_gene: TRBD1
CDR3nt: TGCAGTGCTAGAGACCAGGACAGGGCAGGTCGTTACACTGAAGCTTTCTTT
CDR3aa: CSARDQDRAGRYTEAFF

abundance: few
v_gene: TRBV29-1
j_gene: TRBJ2-7
d_gene: -
CDR3nt: TGCAGCGTTATCAGGGACCACTCCTACGAGCAGTACTTC
CDR3aa: CSVIRDHSYEQYF

abundance: few
v_gene: TRBV5-1
j_gene: TRBJ2-1
d_gene: -
CDR3nt: TGCGCCAGCAGCTTGGGGGCCACCTCCCACAATGAGCAGTTCTTC
CDR3aa: CASSLGATSHNEQFF

abundance: -
v_gene: TRBV30
j_gene: TRBJ1-2
d_gene: -
CDR3nt: TGTGCCTGGAGGGCAAACGGCGGGGATGGCTACACCTTC
CDR3aa: CAWRANGGDGYTF

abundance: -
v_gene: TRBV7-8
j_gene: TRBJ1-4
d_gene: -
CDR3nt: TGTGCCAGCAGCTCCTGGGGGGAAAAACTGTTTTTT
CDR3aa: CASSSWGEKLFF

abundance: -
v_gene: TRBV10-3
j_gene: TRBJ2-5
d_gene: -
CDR3nt: TGTGCCATCAGGGCAGGGGCCCAAGAGACCCAGTACTTC
CDR3aa: CAIRAGAQETQYF

abundance: -
v_gene: TRBV12-3/TRBV12-4
j_gene: TRBJ2-6
d_gene: -
CDR3nt: TGTGCCAGCAGGACCGGGTCCTCTGGGGCCAACGTCCTGACTTTC
CDR3aa: CASRTGSSGANVLTF

abundance: -
v_gene: TRBV20-1
j_gene: TRBJ2-7
d_gene: TRBD1
CDR3nt: TGCAGTGCTAGAGATTGGGACAGGGGGCACCCCTACGAGCAGTACTTC
CDR3aa: CSARDWDRGHPYEQYF

abundance: -
v_gene: TRBV5-1
j_gene: TRBJ2-7
d_gene: -
CDR3nt: TGCGCCAGCAGACCCTTAAGCACAGGGACCCTCAGCGAGCAGTACTTC
CDR3aa: CASRPLSTGTLSEQYF

abundance: -
v_gene: TRBV5-1
j_gene: TRBJ2-5
d_gene: TRBD1
CDR3nt: TGCGCCAGCAGCTTGCTCCCCGGGACAGGACAAGAGACCCAGTACTTC
CDR3aa: CASSLLPGTGQETQYF

abundance: few
v_gene: TRBV7-2
j_gene: TRBJ1-5
d_gene: TRBD1
CDR3nt: TGTGCCAGCAGCAGTGACAGGGGGGGCAATCAGCCCCAGCATTTT
CDR3aa: CASSSDRGGNQPQHF

abundance: few
v_gene: TRBV4-2
j_gene: TRBJ1-2
d_gene: -
CDR3nt: TGTGCCAGCAGCCAATCTGCAGGGCTTGGCTATGGCTACACCTTC
CDR3aa: CASSQSAGLGYGYTF

abundance: -
v_gene: TRBV10-3
j_gene: TRBJ2-7
d_gene: TRBD2
CDR3nt: TGTGCCATCAGTGACGAACCGGGACTAGCGGGATGGTCCCCCGGGATGCAGTACTTC
CDR3aa: CAISDEPGLAGWSPGMQYF

abundance: -
v_gene: TRBV5-1
j_gene: TRBJ2-3
d_gene: TRBD2
CDR3nt: TGCGCCAGCAGCGCGGATCCTAGCGGGAGAAGGGGCGAAGGTACGCAGTATTTT
CDR3aa: CASSADPSGRRGEGTQYF

abundance: few
v_gene: TRBV29-1
j_gene: TRBJ2-7
d_gene: TRBD2
CDR3nt: TGCAGCGCTGGTGGGACTAGCGGGAGGAGGGAGCAGTACTTC
CDR3aa: CSAGGTSGRREQYF

abundance: -
v_gene: TRBV6-5
j_gene: TRBJ2-5
d_gene: TRBD1
CDR3nt: TGTGCCAGCAGTTATGGGACAGGGCAAGAGACCCAGTACTTC
CDR3aa: CASSYGTGQETQYF

abundance: -
v_gene: TRBV20-1
j_gene: TRBJ2-3
d_gene: -
CDR3nt: TGCAGTGCTACTTTCGGGACTCGCACAGATACGCAGTATTTT
CDR3aa: CSATFGTRTDTQYF

abundance: many
v_gene: TRBV20-1
j_gene: TRBJ2-5
d_gene: -
CDR3nt: TGCAGTGCTAGTAAGGGGGTATGGGAGACCCAGTACTTC
CDR3aa: CSASKGVWETQYF

abundance: few
v_gene: TRBV30
j_gene: TRBJ1-6
d_gene: -
CDR3nt: TGTGCCTGGGACCTAGGCTCCTATAATTCACCCCTCCACTTT
CDR3aa: CAWDLGSYNSPLHF

abundance: many
v_gene: TRBV20-1
j_gene: TRBJ1-3
d_gene: TRBD1
CDR3nt: TGCAGTGCCCCGACAGGGCGAAACACCATATATTTT
CDR3aa: CSAPTGRNTIYF

abundance: few
v_gene: TRBV7-9
j_gene: TRBJ1-4
d_gene: TRBD1
CDR3nt: TGTGCCAGCAGCTCGGGACAGGGAGGCGAAAAACTGTTTTTT
CDR3aa: CASSSGQGGEKLFF

abundance: few
v_gene: TRBV20-1
j_gene: TRBJ2-7
d_gene: TRBD1
CDR3nt: TGCAGTGCTACGACAGGGGATTACGAGCAGTACTTC
CDR3aa: CSATTGDYEQYF

abundance: few
v_gene: TRBV7-2
j_gene: TRBJ2-4
d_gene: -
CDR3nt: TGTGCCAGCAGCTCTCCGCTAGCTGGGCACATTCAGTACTTC
CDR3aa: CASSSPLAGHIQYF

abundance: few
v_gene: TRBV12-3/TRBV12-4
j_gene: TRBJ2-5
d_gene: TRBD1
CDR3nt: TGTGCCAGCAGTTCCCGGGACAGGGGGATAGAGACCCAGTACTTC
CDR3aa: CASSSRDRGIETQYF

abundance: -
v_gene: TRBV4-2
j_gene: TRBJ2-7
d_gene: TRBD2
CDR3nt: TGTGCCAGCAGCCACCGGACTAGCGGGGGTTACGAGCAGTACTTC
CDR3aa: CASSHRTSGGYEQYF

abundance: few
v_gene: TRBV7-8
j_gene: TRBJ2-1
d_gene: TRBD2
CDR3nt: TGTGCCAGCAGCTTTAAGCGGGGGGGCTCCTACAATGAGCAGTTCTTC
CDR3aa: CASSFKRGGSYNEQFF

abundance: -
v_gene: TRBV10-3
j_gene: TRBJ2-3
d_gene: -
CDR3nt: TGTGCCATCAGGCAGGGACCTAGCACAGATACGCAGTATTTT
CDR3aa: CAIRQGPSTDTQYF

abundance: many
v_gene: TRBV5-1
j_gene: TRBJ1-2
d_gene: TRBD1
CDR3nt: TGCGCCAGCAGCCGGGGACAGGGGACATATGGCTACACCTTC
CDR3aa: CASSRGQGTYGYTF